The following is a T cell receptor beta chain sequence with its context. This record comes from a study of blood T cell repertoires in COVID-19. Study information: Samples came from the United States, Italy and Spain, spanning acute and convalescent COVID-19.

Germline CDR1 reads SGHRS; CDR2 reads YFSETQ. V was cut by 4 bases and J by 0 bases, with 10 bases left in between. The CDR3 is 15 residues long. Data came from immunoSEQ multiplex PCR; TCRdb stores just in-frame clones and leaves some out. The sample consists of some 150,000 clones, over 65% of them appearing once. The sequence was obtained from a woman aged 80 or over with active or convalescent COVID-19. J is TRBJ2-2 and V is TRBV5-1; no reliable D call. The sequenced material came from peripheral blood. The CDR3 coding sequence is TGCGCCAGCAGCCCCCAGCGCACGAACACCGGGGAGCTGTTTTTT. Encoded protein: CASSPQRTNTGELFF.